A selection of T cell receptor beta chains follows, all from one sample in a study of cytomegalovirus exposure and HLA in healthy donors. The data were produced by immunoSEQ multiplex PCR, yet TCRdb's version contains in-frame clones alone and is incomplete. The table records approximately 200,000 clones, approximately 87% of them present only once. The sequenced material came from PBMCs. The receptor set was obtained from a human donor in good health. The CDR3 runs from the conserved cysteine through the conserved F or W. A D gene is named only where the DNA matches it firmly. Rows give clone size only sometimes, using once, few, many, or a class for an expanded clone.

CDR3nt: TGTGCCAGTAGCCCGGGACAGAATAGCAATCAGCCCCAGCATTTT
CDR3aa: CASSPGQNSNQPQHF
j_gene: TRBJ1-5
len: 15
abundance: -
v_gene: TRBV19
d_gene: TRBD1

CDR3nt: TGTGCCAGCAGCCCCCGGGTTAGCTCCTACAATGAGCAGTTCTTC
CDR3aa: CASSPRVSSYNEQFF
j_gene: TRBJ2-1
len: 15
abundance: -
v_gene: TRBV14
d_gene: -

CDR3nt: TGTGCCAGCAGTTTCGGGGACACCAGACTAGCGGAAAACATTCAGTACTTC
CDR3aa: CASSFGDTRLAENIQYF
j_gene: TRBJ2-4
len: 17
abundance: -
v_gene: TRBV28
d_gene: TRBD2

CDR3nt: TGTGCCAGCAGCGTGGCGGGGCTTAATGAAAAACTGTTTTTT
CDR3aa: CASSVAGLNEKLFF
j_gene: TRBJ1-4
len: 14
abundance: -
v_gene: TRBV9
d_gene: -

CDR3nt: TGTGCCAGCTCACCACCGGGACTAGCGGGATCTACAGATACGCAGTATTTT
CDR3aa: CASSPPGLAGSTDTQYF
j_gene: TRBJ2-3
len: 17
abundance: -
v_gene: TRBV18
d_gene: TRBD2

CDR3nt: TGTGCCAGCAGCCCACCAGGGCTAGGGGCCTACGAGCAGTACTTC
CDR3aa: CASSPPGLGAYEQYF
j_gene: TRBJ2-7
len: 15
abundance: once
v_gene: TRBV9
d_gene: -

CDR3nt: TGTGCCAGCAGTAGGGACATAGATGCCCACGAGCAGTACTTC
CDR3aa: CASSRDIDAHEQYF
j_gene: TRBJ2-7
len: 14
abundance: many
v_gene: TRBV6-4
d_gene: -

CDR3nt: TGCGCCAGCAGCAGAGGGACAGGGTTGGAGACCCAGTACTTC
CDR3aa: CASSRGTGLETQYF
j_gene: TRBJ2-5
len: 14
abundance: -
v_gene: TRBV5-1
d_gene: TRBD1

CDR3nt: TGTGCCACCAGCAAAGAGGGCTTCTACGAGCAGTACTTC
CDR3aa: CATSKEGFYEQYF
j_gene: TRBJ2-7
len: 13
abundance: -
v_gene: TRBV15
d_gene: -

CDR3nt: TGTGCCAGCAGCCATCAGGGGGACAATCAGCCCCAGCATTTT
CDR3aa: CASSHQGDNQPQHF
j_gene: TRBJ1-5
len: 14
abundance: -
v_gene: TRBV27
d_gene: TRBD1

CDR3nt: TGTGCCAGCAGCTTCTATCCCGCCGGGACTAGCGGGTTTGTCTACGAGCAGTACTTC
CDR3aa: CASSFYPAGTSGFVYEQYF
j_gene: TRBJ2-7
len: 19
abundance: -
v_gene: TRBV7-2
d_gene: TRBD2

CDR3nt: TGCGCCAGCAGCCATACCGGGACTAGCTCATTTTACCAAGAGACCCAGTACTTC
CDR3aa: CASSHTGTSSFYQETQYF
j_gene: TRBJ2-5
len: 18
abundance: -
v_gene: TRBV4-1
d_gene: TRBD2

CDR3nt: TGTGCCAGTAGTAGTGGAGGCAGGACCCTCAATCAGCCCCAGCATTTT
CDR3aa: CASSSGGRTLNQPQHF
j_gene: TRBJ1-5
len: 16
abundance: -
v_gene: TRBV19
d_gene: -

CDR3nt: TGTGCCAGCAGCCCAACGGTTTTGCAAGAGACCCAGTACTTC
CDR3aa: CASSPTVLQETQYF
j_gene: TRBJ2-5
len: 14
abundance: -
v_gene: TRBV7-2
d_gene: -

CDR3nt: TGTGCCATCGGACAGAGCACAGATACGCAGTATTTT
CDR3aa: CAIGQSTDTQYF
j_gene: TRBJ2-3
len: 12
abundance: -
v_gene: TRBV10-3
d_gene: -

CDR3nt: TGTGCCAGCAGATCCGGGACAGGAACCTACGAGCAGTACTTC
CDR3aa: CASRSGTGTYEQYF
j_gene: TRBJ2-7
len: 14
abundance: -
v_gene: TRBV6-5
d_gene: TRBD1

CDR3nt: TGCGCCAGCAGCTATGGGGCCTTAGCGGACATCACAGATACGCAGTATTTT
CDR3aa: CASSYGALADITDTQYF
j_gene: TRBJ2-3
len: 17
abundance: -
v_gene: TRBV5-1
d_gene: -

CDR3nt: TGTGCCAGCAGCTATCGACAGGGCAGCTCCTACGAGCAGTACTTC
CDR3aa: CASSYRQGSSYEQYF
j_gene: TRBJ2-7
len: 15
abundance: -
v_gene: TRBV7-2
d_gene: TRBD1

CDR3nt: TGTGCCAGCAGCTTAGGGGGCCCCGGGCTTGGTGGCTACACCTTC
CDR3aa: CASSLGGPGLGGYTF
j_gene: TRBJ1-2
len: 15
abundance: -
v_gene: TRBV7-9
d_gene: -

CDR3nt: TGTGCCAGCAGTGATGGGAGTAAGGCTTTCTTT
CDR3aa: CASSDGSKAFF
j_gene: TRBJ1-1
len: 11
abundance: -
v_gene: TRBV6-1
d_gene: -

CDR3nt: TGTGCCAGCAGTATATCTCGGGGAAACGAGCAGTACTTC
CDR3aa: CASSISRGNEQYF
j_gene: TRBJ2-7
len: 13
abundance: -
v_gene: TRBV27
d_gene: -

CDR3nt: TGTGCCAGCAGTTACTCTTTCGCGGGAGCCTACGAGCAGTACTTC
CDR3aa: CASSYSFAGAYEQYF
j_gene: TRBJ2-7
len: 15
abundance: -
v_gene: TRBV6-5
d_gene: TRBD2

CDR3nt: TGTGCCAGCAGCTTAATGAGGCGGGCGAACAATGAGCAGTTCTTC
CDR3aa: CASSLMRRANNEQFF
j_gene: TRBJ2-1
len: 15
abundance: -
v_gene: TRBV7-2
d_gene: -

CDR3nt: TGTGCCAGCAGCTTGCTCCACAGGCCTATGAACACTGAAGCTTTCTTT
CDR3aa: CASSLLHRPMNTEAFF
j_gene: TRBJ1-1
len: 16
abundance: -
v_gene: TRBV5-7
d_gene: -

CDR3nt: TGTGCCAGCAGCAAACAGGGTCGAGGGGAGACCCAGTACTTC
CDR3aa: CASSKQGRGETQYF
j_gene: TRBJ2-5
len: 14
abundance: -
v_gene: TRBV5-4
d_gene: -

CDR3nt: TGTGCCAGCACAAGAAGCGGGGGCCGGGGGGAGACCCAGTACTTC
CDR3aa: CASTRSGGRGETQYF
j_gene: TRBJ2-5
len: 15
abundance: -
v_gene: TRBV27
d_gene: TRBD2

CDR3nt: TGTGCCAGCAGCCAAGGCGGAAGGTCGTATACGCAGTATTTT
CDR3aa: CASSQGGRSYTQYF
j_gene: TRBJ2-3
len: 14
abundance: -
v_gene: TRBV14
d_gene: -

CDR3nt: TGTGCCAGCAGCCTAAGGACAGGAGCTAACTATGGCTACACCTTC
CDR3aa: CASSLRTGANYGYTF
j_gene: TRBJ1-2
len: 15
abundance: -
v_gene: TRBV16
d_gene: TRBD1

CDR3nt: TGTGCCAGCAGTGGACAGAGTAGCGGGACGCCGTTCTTC
CDR3aa: CASSGQSSGTPFF
j_gene: TRBJ2-1
len: 13
abundance: -
v_gene: TRBV25-1
d_gene: TRBD2

CDR3nt: TGTGCCAGCTCACCTCTACAGGGCTACGAGCAGTACTTC
CDR3aa: CASSPLQGYEQYF
j_gene: TRBJ2-7
len: 13
abundance: -
v_gene: TRBV18
d_gene: -

CDR3nt: TGTGCCAGCGGAAGGGGGGGGTACAACTACGAGCAGTACTTC
CDR3aa: CASGRGGYNYEQYF
j_gene: TRBJ2-7
len: 14
abundance: -
v_gene: TRBV7-2
d_gene: -

CDR3nt: TGTGCCAGCAGCCTATTAGCGGGAGCCCTTCTTGGCCCTGTGAGCGAGCAGTACTTC
CDR3aa: CASSLLAGALLGPVSEQYF
j_gene: TRBJ2-7
len: 19
abundance: -
v_gene: TRBV5-5
d_gene: TRBD2

CDR3nt: TGTGCCAGCAGCTCGACACCGGGAGGATCGTATGGCTACACCTTC
CDR3aa: CASSSTPGGSYGYTF
j_gene: TRBJ1-2
len: 15
abundance: -
v_gene: TRBV28
d_gene: -

CDR3nt: TGTGCCAGTAGTATTCTTCAGGGTGGGGCCAACGTCCTGACTTTC
CDR3aa: CASSILQGGANVLTF
j_gene: TRBJ2-6
len: 15
abundance: few
v_gene: TRBV19
d_gene: -

CDR3nt: TGCGCCAGCAGCTTCCGGGACATCAGCACAGATACGCAGTATTTT
CDR3aa: CASSFRDISTDTQYF
j_gene: TRBJ2-3
len: 15
abundance: -
v_gene: TRBV5-1
d_gene: -

CDR3nt: TGTGCCAGTAGTGGCCGGCGGTACAATGAGCAGTTCTTC
CDR3aa: CASSGRRYNEQFF
j_gene: TRBJ2-1
len: 13
abundance: -
v_gene: TRBV19
d_gene: -

CDR3nt: TGTGCCTGGACTATGACCGGGACTGGGAAACTCTATGGCTACACCTTC
CDR3aa: CAWTMTGTGKLYGYTF
j_gene: TRBJ1-2
len: 16
abundance: -
v_gene: TRBV30
d_gene: -

CDR3nt: TGTGCCAGCAGTCGTCTCTCCGCAGGGGGAGAGCAGTTCTTC
CDR3aa: CASSRLSAGGEQFF
j_gene: TRBJ2-1
len: 14
abundance: -
v_gene: TRBV6-5
d_gene: TRBD1

CDR3nt: TGTGCCAGTAGTATCGGGCGGGCGAACACTGAAGCTTTCTTT
CDR3aa: CASSIGRANTEAFF
j_gene: TRBJ1-1
len: 14
abundance: -
v_gene: TRBV19
d_gene: -

CDR3nt: TGTGCCAGCAGTTACGGGCACCCGAGCTCCTACGAGCAGTACTTC
CDR3aa: CASSYGHPSSYEQYF
j_gene: TRBJ2-7
len: 15
abundance: once
v_gene: TRBV6-5
d_gene: -

CDR3nt: TGTTCCAGCAGCTTAGGAGTAGCGGGCGTGAACACCGGGGAGCTGTTTTTT
CDR3aa: CSSSLGVAGVNTGELFF
j_gene: TRBJ2-2
len: 17
abundance: few
v_gene: TRBV7-9
d_gene: TRBD2

CDR3nt: TGTGCCAGCAGCTTACTAATTCGAAGCTCCTACGAGCAGTACTTC
CDR3aa: CASSLLIRSSYEQYF
j_gene: TRBJ2-7
len: 15
abundance: -
v_gene: TRBV5-6
d_gene: -

CDR3nt: TGTGCCAGCAGCACCGGACAGCTTAACTATGGCTACACCTTC
CDR3aa: CASSTGQLNYGYTF
j_gene: TRBJ1-2
len: 14
abundance: -
v_gene: TRBV5-8
d_gene: -

CDR3nt: TGCGCCAGCAGCCAAGACGTATACTACGAGCAGTACTTC
CDR3aa: CASSQDVYYEQYF
j_gene: TRBJ2-7
len: 13
abundance: -
v_gene: TRBV4-1
d_gene: -

CDR3nt: TGTGCCAGCAGGGCCCGGGGTTCGAACACTGAAGCTTTCTTT
CDR3aa: CASRARGSNTEAFF
j_gene: TRBJ1-1
len: 14
abundance: -
v_gene: TRBV25-1
d_gene: -

CDR3nt: TGTGCCAGCTCACACGGGGGGGATGCGGCCAAAAACATTCAGTACTTC
CDR3aa: CASSHGGDAAKNIQYF
j_gene: TRBJ2-4
len: 16
abundance: -
v_gene: TRBV18
d_gene: TRBD2

CDR3nt: TGTGCCAGCAGTTACTCTGGGGGGACGACCTACGAGCAGTACTTC
CDR3aa: CASSYSGGTTYEQYF
j_gene: TRBJ2-7
len: 15
abundance: -
v_gene: TRBV6-6
d_gene: -

CDR3nt: TGTGCCAGCACCTCCAGGAGGTTGGGGCAGTACTTC
CDR3aa: CASTSRRLGQYF
j_gene: TRBJ2-7
len: 12
abundance: -
v_gene: TRBV28
d_gene: -

CDR3nt: TGTGCCAGCAGTTACAGCCGCGGCCGGGACAGTACGCAGTATTTT
CDR3aa: CASSYSRGRDSTQYF
j_gene: TRBJ2-3
len: 15
abundance: -
v_gene: TRBV2
d_gene: TRBD1

CDR3nt: TGTGCCAGCAGTATACAGGGGGACCAGCCCCAGCATTTT
CDR3aa: CASSIQGDQPQHF
j_gene: TRBJ1-5
len: 13
abundance: -
v_gene: TRBV28
d_gene: TRBD1

CDR3nt: TGTGCCAGCAGCTTAGGCCCACCTCAGGGGGGTTTAAACTATGGCTACACCTTC
CDR3aa: CASSLGPPQGGLNYGYTF
j_gene: TRBJ1-2
len: 18
abundance: few
v_gene: TRBV7-2
d_gene: TRBD1

CDR3nt: TGTGCCAGCGTTCCCCCGACTAGCGGGATTTCCACAGATACGCAGTATTTT
CDR3aa: CASVPPTSGISTDTQYF
j_gene: TRBJ2-3
len: 17
abundance: -
v_gene: TRBV28
d_gene: TRBD2

CDR3nt: TGTGCCAGCTCACCACCGAGCTCTGAAAAACTGTTTTTT
CDR3aa: CASSPPSSEKLFF
j_gene: TRBJ1-4
len: 13
abundance: -
v_gene: TRBV18
d_gene: -

CDR3nt: TGTGCCAGCAGCGTTACCCGACTAGCGGGAGAGACCCAGTACTTC
CDR3aa: CASSVTRLAGETQYF
j_gene: TRBJ2-5
len: 15
abundance: once
v_gene: TRBV2
d_gene: TRBD2

CDR3nt: TGCGCCAGCAGCTTGGCCACTTCCTACGAGCAGTACTTC
CDR3aa: CASSLATSYEQYF
j_gene: TRBJ2-7
len: 13
abundance: -
v_gene: TRBV5-1
d_gene: -

CDR3nt: TGTGCCAGCAGCGTCCTGGGACTAGCGGGTGAAGATACGCAGTATTTT
CDR3aa: CASSVLGLAGEDTQYF
j_gene: TRBJ2-3
len: 16
abundance: -
v_gene: TRBV7-9
d_gene: TRBD2

CDR3nt: TGTGCTAGTGGGCCGGGACTCTCCACAGATACGCAGTATTTT
CDR3aa: CASGPGLSTDTQYF
j_gene: TRBJ2-3
len: 14
abundance: few
v_gene: TRBV12-5
d_gene: -

CDR3nt: TGTGCCAGCAGCTTAAGCCTAGCGGGAACAGATACGCAGTATTTT
CDR3aa: CASSLSLAGTDTQYF
j_gene: TRBJ2-3
len: 15
abundance: once
v_gene: TRBV7-9
d_gene: TRBD2

CDR3nt: TGTGCCAGCGCGGGGGTTTTTCGCCACGAGCAGTACTTC
CDR3aa: CASAGVFRHEQYF
j_gene: TRBJ2-7
len: 13
abundance: -
v_gene: TRBV27
d_gene: TRBD2

CDR3nt: TGTGCCAGCAGCGCAACGTTGCGGCTAAGGGGTTTCACAGATACGCAGTATTTT
CDR3aa: CASSATLRLRGFTDTQYF
j_gene: TRBJ2-3
len: 18
abundance: -
v_gene: TRBV11-2
d_gene: -